This is a list of T cell receptor beta chains from one sample in a study of blood T cell repertoires in COVID-19. Clones were sequenced by immunoSEQ multiplex PCR, and TCRdb holds only the in-frame ones, with some missing. This sample carries under 250,000 clones, about nine tenths of them seen once, and the ten largest clones take 2.7%. Sequencing was done on a sample of peripheral blood. The receptors originated from a woman aged 55-69 years with acute or convalescent COVID-19. CDR3s include the opening cysteine and the closing phenylalanine or tryptophan. The D gene is left open where the match is weak. The size entry is marked missing in some rows and otherwise reads once, few, many or a size class.

J: TRBJ2-7; D: .; size: .; V: TRBV28; DNA: TGTGCCAGCAGTTCAGGGGGGTCCTACGAGCAGTACTTC; CDR3: CASSSGGSYEQYF
J: TRBJ2-7; D: .; size: .; V: TRBV21-1; DNA: TGTGCCAGCAGCAAGAACAGAGTCCCCCAGTACTTC; CDR3: CASSKNRVPQYF
J: TRBJ2-2; D: TRBD2; size: .; V: TRBV9; DNA: TGTGCCAGCAGAGGGACTAGCGGGGGTGCCGGGGAGCTGTTTTTT; CDR3: CASRGTSGGAGELFF
J: TRBJ2-5; D: .; size: .; V: TRBV28; DNA: TGTGCCAGCAGTCGAACGTACAGGGAAAAGACCCAGTACTTC; CDR3: CASSRTYREKTQYF
J: TRBJ1-1; D: .; size: .; V: TRBV2; DNA: TGTGCCAGCAGGCGGGACCCGAACACTGAAGCTTTCTTT; CDR3: CASRRDPNTEAFF
J: TRBJ2-1; D: TRBD2; size: .; V: TRBV7-2; DNA: TGTGCCAGCAGCTTGGGACTAGCGGGACGATACAATGAGCAGTTCTTC; CDR3: CASSLGLAGRYNEQFF
J: TRBJ1-5; D: .; size: few; V: TRBV11-2; DNA: TGTGCCAGCAGCCAAAGAACAGGGTACAATCAGCCCCAGCATTTT; CDR3: CASSQRTGYNQPQHF
J: TRBJ2-5; D: TRBD2; size: .; V: TRBV2; DNA: TGTGCCAGCAGGGCCCATGGCGGGGGGCAAGAGACCCAGTACTTC; CDR3: CASRAHGGGQETQYF
J: TRBJ2-1; D: TRBD1; size: .; V: TRBV30; DNA: TGTGCCTGGAGTAGACAGGGATCGATCAATGAGCAGTTCTTC; CDR3: CAWSRQGSINEQFF
J: TRBJ2-5; D: TRBD1; size: .; V: TRBV6-5; DNA: TGTGCCAGCAGCCGAGCACAGGGGCCTCAAGAGACCCAGTACTTC; CDR3: CASSRAQGPQETQYF
J: TRBJ2-7; D: TRBD1; size: .; V: TRBV28; DNA: TGTGCCAGCAGTTTACCGGGACAGGGCTACGAGCAGTACTTC; CDR3: CASSLPGQGYEQYF
J: TRBJ2-1; D: .; size: once; V: TRBV5-1; DNA: TGCGCCAGCAGCAACCCAACGGGGGGCAAAAGCTCCTACAATGAGCAGTTCTTC; CDR3: CASSNPTGGKSSYNEQFF
J: TRBJ2-2; D: TRBD2; size: once; V: TRBV2; DNA: TGTGCCAGCAGTGACCAGCGGGGGAACACCGGGGAGCTGTTTTTT; CDR3: CASSDQRGNTGELFF
J: TRBJ2-7; D: .; size: once; V: TRBV30; DNA: TGTGCCTACCAGGCTCCCGGCGCTTTCTACGAGCAGTACTTC; CDR3: CAYQAPGAFYEQYF
J: TRBJ2-1; D: TRBD2; size: .; V: TRBV7-9; DNA: TGTGCCAGCAGCTATCTAGCGGGAGTAGGAAATGAGCAGTTCTTC; CDR3: CASSYLAGVGNEQFF
J: TRBJ2-2; D: .; size: .; V: TRBV28; DNA: TGTGCCAGTGAGGACGGGGAGCTGTTTTTT; CDR3: CASEDGELFF
J: TRBJ2-4; D: TRBD1; size: .; V: TRBV28; DNA: TGTGCCAGCAGCCAGGAGGGGACAGGGGCCAAAAACATTCAGTACTTC; CDR3: CASSQEGTGAKNIQYF
J: TRBJ1-1; D: .; size: .; V: TRBV30; DNA: TGTGCCTGGATGAGGCAAATGAACACTGAAGCTTTCTTT; CDR3: CAWMRQMNTEAFF
J: TRBJ1-3; D: .; size: .; V: TRBV7-2; DNA: TGTGCCAGCAGTAAGAGCTCTGGAAACACCATATATTTT; CDR3: CASSKSSGNTIYF
J: TRBJ2-7; D: TRBD2; size: .; V: TRBV5-1; DNA: TGCGCCAGCAGCCCGGGGGGCTCCTACGAGCAGTACTTC; CDR3: CASSPGGSYEQYF
J: TRBJ1-2; D: .; size: .; V: TRBV29-1; DNA: TGCAGCGTTTCTCCAGAGGGACCCGGGAGTGGCTACACCTTC; CDR3: CSVSPEGPGSGYTF
J: TRBJ1-3; D: TRBD1; size: once; V: TRBV18; DNA: TGTGCCAGCTCCCGGACAGGGAGAAACACCATATATTTT; CDR3: CASSRTGRNTIYF
J: TRBJ2-2; D: .; size: .; V: TRBV6-5; DNA: TGTGCCAGCAACCGAGTGCACACCGGGGAGCTGTTTTTT; CDR3: CASNRVHTGELFF
J: TRBJ2-1; D: TRBD2; size: .; V: TRBV30; DNA: TGTGCCTGGACCCAGATCTCCCAACTAGCGGAGCAGTTCTTC; CDR3: CAWTQISQLAEQFF
J: TRBJ1-2; D: TRBD1; size: .; V: TRBV4-1; DNA: TGCGCCAGCAGCCTCCGACAGGGTGAGAGTGATGGCTACACCTTC; CDR3: CASSLRQGESDGYTF
J: TRBJ2-3; D: TRBD2; size: .; V: TRBV7-2; DNA: TGTGCCAGCAGGGCGGGACTAGTGTTGCGTCCTAGCACAGATACGCAGTATTTT; CDR3: CASRAGLVLRPSTDTQYF
J: TRBJ2-7; D: TRBD2; size: .; V: TRBV7-2; DNA: TGTGCCAGCAGCTTTAGCGGGGGCAACTACGAGCAGTACTTC; CDR3: CASSFSGGNYEQYF
J: TRBJ1-5; D: .; size: .; V: TRBV30; DNA: TGTGCCTGGAGTGTAGAGGGGGACCAGCCCCAGCATTTT; CDR3: CAWSVEGDQPQHF
J: TRBJ1-6; D: .; size: .; V: TRBV18; DNA: TGTGCCAGCTCACCCTACTCCTATAATTCACCCCTCCACTTT; CDR3: CASSPYSYNSPLHF
J: TRBJ2-7; D: TRBD1; size: .; V: TRBV4-2; DNA: TGTGCCAGCAGCCAAGCTAGGACAGGGTACTACGAGCAGTACTTC; CDR3: CASSQARTGYYEQYF
J: TRBJ2-7; D: .; size: .; V: TRBV19; DNA: TGTGCCAGTAGTATTGGCGGGAAACCCGAGCAGTACTTC; CDR3: CASSIGGKPEQYF
J: TRBJ1-3; D: .; size: .; V: TRBV19; DNA: TGTGCCAGTAGTTTCCAGGGTTTATTTGGAAACACCATATATTTT; CDR3: CASSFQGLFGNTIYF
J: TRBJ2-3; D: TRBD2; size: .; V: TRBV5-1; DNA: TGCGCCAGCAGCGATAGCCCGGGACTAGCGAGCACAGATACGCAGTATTTT; CDR3: CASSDSPGLASTDTQYF
J: TRBJ1-1; D: .; size: .; V: TRBV7-2; DNA: TGTGCCAGCAGCTCGGGACAGAACACTGAAGCTTTCTTT; CDR3: CASSSGQNTEAFF
J: TRBJ2-1; D: TRBD2; size: .; V: TRBV19; DNA: TGTGCCAGTAGAAGCGGGGGGGCCCACAATGAGCAGTTCTTC; CDR3: CASRSGGAHNEQFF
J: TRBJ2-2; D: .; size: .; V: TRBV9; DNA: TGTGCCAGCAGCGTAGGCGCCACAGACACCGGGGAGCTGTTTTTT; CDR3: CASSVGATDTGELFF
J: TRBJ2-1; D: TRBD2; size: .; V: TRBV28; DNA: TGTGCCAGCTCACAGAGACTAGCGAACTACAATGAGCAGTTCTTC; CDR3: CASSQRLANYNEQFF
J: TRBJ1-5; D: .; size: .; V: TRBV5-6; DNA: TGTGCCAGCAGCCTGGGGCCGAGGGCCTGGGGCAATCAGCCCCAGCATTTT; CDR3: CASSLGPRAWGNQPQHF
J: TRBJ2-7; D: .; size: .; V: TRBV6-5; DNA: TGTGCCAGCAGCCCACAGGGTTCCTACGAGCAGTACTTC; CDR3: CASSPQGSYEQYF
J: TRBJ2-7; D: TRBD1; size: .; V: TRBV7-7; DNA: TGTGCCAGCAGCGAGGGACAGGCGATAAACTACGAGCAGTACTTC; CDR3: CASSEGQAINYEQYF
J: TRBJ2-7; D: .; size: .; V: TRBV21-1; DNA: TGTGCCAGCACCATCACAGGGACAGGGTACGAGCAGTACTTC; CDR3: CASTITGTGYEQYF
J: TRBJ2-3; D: TRBD2; size: .; V: TRBV7-8; DNA: TGTGCCAGCAGCAGGAGAGCGGGGGGGCGCACAGATACGCAGTATTTT; CDR3: CASSRRAGGRTDTQYF
J: TRBJ2-2; D: .; size: .; V: TRBV6-5; DNA: TGTGCCAGCAGTTCGGACAGGAGGGGGACCGGGGAGCTGTTTTTT; CDR3: CASSSDRRGTGELFF
J: TRBJ1-2; D: .; size: .; V: TRBV28; DNA: TGTGCCAGCAGTTTACGGCCAGGGAACGGCTACACCTTC; CDR3: CASSLRPGNGYTF
J: TRBJ1-2; D: .; size: .; V: TRBV5-6; DNA: TGTGCCAGCAGCCGTACGGAGGGCTATGGCTACACCTTC; CDR3: CASSRTEGYGYTF
J: TRBJ2-1; D: .; size: .; V: TRBV5-1; DNA: TGCGCCAGCAGCTTGGGCCTAGGGGGTGCCCCCAATGAGCAGTTCTTC; CDR3: CASSLGLGGAPNEQFF
J: TRBJ2-5; D: .; size: .; V: TRBV5-5; DNA: TGTGCCAGCAGCCCCTTCCGGTTGGGAGGCGGGCGAGAGACCCAGTACTTC; CDR3: CASSPFRLGGGRETQYF
J: TRBJ2-7; D: .; size: once; V: TRBV6-5; DNA: TGTGCCGTCCGAGAACGGGACACAACCTACGAGCAGTACTTC; CDR3: CAVRERDTTYEQYF
J: TRBJ2-6; D: .; size: .; V: TRBV7-2; DNA: TGTGCCAGCAGCTCAAGGAGTCGCTCTGGGGCCAACGTCCTGACTTTC; CDR3: CASSSRSRSGANVLTF
J: TRBJ2-3; D: TRBD1; size: .; V: TRBV2; DNA: TGTGCCAGCAGACGGACAGGGGGCGCGACAGATACGCAGTATTTT; CDR3: CASRRTGGATDTQYF
J: TRBJ1-4; D: TRBD1; size: .; V: TRBV7-8; DNA: TGTGCCAGCAGCTCCATCCCCGGGACAGGGCGGAGTGGGAAACTGTTTTTT; CDR3: CASSSIPGTGRSGKLFF
J: TRBJ2-3; D: TRBD2; size: .; V: TRBV27; DNA: TGTGCCAGCAACTACCTAGCGGGAGGCGGAGATACGCAGTATTTT; CDR3: CASNYLAGGGDTQYF
J: TRBJ2-1; D: TRBD2; size: .; V: TRBV5-4; DNA: TGTGCCAGCAGCTTGTATGGGACTAGACTCAATGAGCAGTTCTTC; CDR3: CASSLYGTRLNEQFF
J: TRBJ2-3; D: TRBD2; size: .; V: TRBV6-5; DNA: TGTGCCAGCAGTTACCTGGGACTAGCGGGTACGCAGTATTTT; CDR3: CASSYLGLAGTQYF